The sequence of this T cell receptor (beta chain) was determined in a study of regulatory T cells in long-lasting Graves disease. This clonotype was observed at least ten times. Its antigen remains unidentified. Through Arm-PCR of CDR3 regions and iRepertoire HTBI primers, TCR beta libraries were built. TCRdb reprocessed the multiplex PCR reads with MiXCR, giving one entry per CDR3 protein. The repertoire holds roughly 220,000 distinct CDR3 sequences, with about 18% as singletons. As for time point: newly diagnosed GD, antithyroid drugs for less than 3 months. With RNA extracted from PBMCs as input, the TCR library was made. American Thyroid Association guidelines were used to diagnose Graves' disease. Germline CDR1 and CDR2: KGHDR and SFDVKD. The CDR3 is 17 residues long. J gave up 0 bases and V 1 base, and 5 bases lay outside the gene matches. Whole-study results and caveats: Investigators studied peripheral blood only, not thyroid tissue. TRBV28, TRBJ1-2 and TRBJ2-5 were segments that persistent disease favored.

The gene calls are TRBV24-1 and TRBJ2-1, with 7 nucleotides matching TRBD2. The TCR sequence derives from a female donor with Graves disease. The sequenced sample was peripheral blood mononuclear cells (PBMCs), obtained at new diagnosis, from a patient treated with antithyroid drugs. The CDR3 DNA sequence: TGTGCCACCAGTGATTTCACTAGCGCGAGCTCCTACAATGAGCAGTTCTTC. Protein sequence: CATSDFTSASSYNEQFF.